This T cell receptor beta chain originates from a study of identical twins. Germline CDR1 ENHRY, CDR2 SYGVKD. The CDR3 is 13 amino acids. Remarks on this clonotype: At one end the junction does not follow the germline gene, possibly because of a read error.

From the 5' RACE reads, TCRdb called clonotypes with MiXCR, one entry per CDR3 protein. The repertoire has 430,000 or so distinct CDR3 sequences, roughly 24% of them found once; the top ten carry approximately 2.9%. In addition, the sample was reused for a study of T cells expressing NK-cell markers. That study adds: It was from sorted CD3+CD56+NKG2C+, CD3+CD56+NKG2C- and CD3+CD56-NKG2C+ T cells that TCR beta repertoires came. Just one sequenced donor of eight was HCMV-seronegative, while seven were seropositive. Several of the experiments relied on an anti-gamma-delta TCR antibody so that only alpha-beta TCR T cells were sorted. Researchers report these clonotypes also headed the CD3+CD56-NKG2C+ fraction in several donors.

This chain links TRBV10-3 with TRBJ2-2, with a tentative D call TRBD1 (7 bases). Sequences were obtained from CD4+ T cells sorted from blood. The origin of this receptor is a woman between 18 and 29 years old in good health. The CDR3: CATDRTNTGGLFF. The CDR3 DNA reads TGTGCCACGGACAGGACGAACACCGGGGGGCTGTTTTTT.